Listed here are 5 T cell receptor beta chains from one sample, sequenced in a study of T cells in Graves' hyperthyroidism and ophthalmopathy. TCR beta CDR3 regions were amplified from RNA transcripts. The TCR CDR3 was amplified in a first-round RT-PCR using the HTBI primer set. TCRdb re-analysed the multiplex PCR reads in MiXCR, keeping a single row per CDR3 protein. Found here are 500,000 to 650,000 distinct CDR3 sequences, roughly 17% of them singletons; the top ten hold around 17%. Sequencing was carried out using blood. The receptors were sampled from a young woman with Graves' ophthalmopathy.

This clonotype was recorded many times. The chain combines TRBV28 with TRBJ2-5; TRBD1 agrees at 9 bases. Germline CDR1 reads MDHEN; CDR2 reads SYDVKM. This CDR3 is 15 amino acids long. The V segment lost 4 bases and the J segment 4 bases; nucleotides outside the gene matches: 7. The CDR3 coding sequence is TGTGCCAGCAGTTACCGGGACAGGGCTGGAGAGACCCAGTACTTC. Its translation: CASSYRDRAGETQYF.

The table lists this clonotype with many counts. V is TRBV5-5 and J is TRBJ1-5; perhaps TRBD1 as D (6 bases). V was pared by 3 bases and J by 5 bases, with 12 bases between. Per germline, CDR1 SGHKS and CDR2 YYEKEE (reference sequence). The CDR3 runs to 14 residues. The CDR3 reads CASSSTGVHQPQHF. CDR3 DNA sequence: TGTGCCAGCAGCTCGACAGGTGTGCATCAGCCCCAGCATTTT.

This clonotype showed up many times. The chain links TRBV12-3 or TRBV12-4 to TRBJ1-2; D gene uncertain. CDR3 size: 13 residues. V was trimmed by 1 base and J by 2 bases, leaving 5 bases between them. The CDR3 sequence: CASSLGWNYGYTF. DNA of the CDR3: TGTGCCAGCAGTTTAGGGTGGAACTATGGCTACACCTTC.

The chain couples TRBV20-1 to TRBJ2-6; a weak D match, TRBD1 (5 bases). The CDR3 spans 13 residues. Trimming cost V 2 bases and J 3 bases, with 5 bases left between them. Germline values: CDR1 DFQATT, CDR2 SNEGSKA (reference sequence). The CDR3 sequence is CSARQGGANVLTF. The CDR3 DNA reads TGCAGTGCTAGACAGGGTGGGGCCAACGTCCTGACTTTC.

The rearrangement uses TRBV20-1 and TRBJ2-3, with D unresolved. From germline, CDR1 is DFQATT and CDR2 SNEGSKA (reference sequence). The CDR3 loop spans 11 amino acids. Deletions cut 0 bases from V and 7 bases from J, with 5 bases between. The CDR3 DNA sequence: TGCAGTGCTAGAGATGAAAATACGCAGTATTTT. Its translation is CSARDENTQYF.